The T cell receptor beta chain described here comes from a study of blood T cell repertoires in COVID-19. Study context: There were acute and convalescent COVID-19 samples, and they came from the United States, Italy and Spain. From T cells, B-cell-depleted T cells, or PBMCs came the material, which was cDNA or gDNA.

This clone was counted a single time. Followed longitudinally, the Seattle patients had been enrolled during active infection. Authors' analysis steps: Reference gene primers were amplified, and this amplification served to estimate nucleated cell counts. The table came from immunoSEQ multiplex PCR; TCRdb's copy has only in-frame clones and leaves some out. V, J and clone size are taken as reported in that table, and D and trimming were inferred from the DNA itself. This table holds fewer than 200,000 clones, 70% to 90% found once. The sequencing input was peripheral blood. The clonotype was recovered from a woman aged 50 to 60 with COVID-19, enrolled during active disease.

The CDR3: CASSPTGMGQPQHF. In nucleotides, the CDR3 is TGTGCCAGCAGTCCGACGGGGATGGGTCAGCCCCAGCATTTT. This chain uses TRBV27 with TRBJ1-5; D gene uncertain. The V end lost 5 bases, the J end lost 6 bases, and 14 bases lay between the germline ends. This CDR3 spans 14 amino acids. CDR1 and CDR2 from the germline V gene are MNHEY and SMNVEV (reference sequence).